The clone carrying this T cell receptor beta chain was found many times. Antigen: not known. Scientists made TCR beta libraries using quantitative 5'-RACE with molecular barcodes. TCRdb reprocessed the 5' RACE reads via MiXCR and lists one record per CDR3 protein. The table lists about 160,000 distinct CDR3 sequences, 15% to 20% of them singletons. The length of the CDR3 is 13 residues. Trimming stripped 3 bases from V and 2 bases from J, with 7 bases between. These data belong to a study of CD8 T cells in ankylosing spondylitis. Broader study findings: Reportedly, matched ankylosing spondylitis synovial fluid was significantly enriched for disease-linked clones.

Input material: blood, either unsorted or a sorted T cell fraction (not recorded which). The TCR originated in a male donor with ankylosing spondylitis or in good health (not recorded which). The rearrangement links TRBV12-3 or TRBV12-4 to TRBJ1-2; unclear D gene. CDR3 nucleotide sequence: TGTGCCAGCAGTTTGGCAGGAAACTATGGCTACACCTTC. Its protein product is CASSLAGNYGYTF.